This T cell receptor (beta chain) was sequenced during a study of blood T cell repertoires in COVID-19 (dated by TCRdb to the early 2020s). About the investigation overall: Collaborator samples came from the United States, Italy and Spain and covered acute and convalescent phases of COVID-19. The prospective study material was composed of cDNA or gDNA derived from T cells, B-cell-depleted T cells, or PBMCs. Deeply sampled blood TCRbeta repertoires from subjects exposed to, actively infected with, or recovered from COVID-19 were included in the dataset. The repertoires were released in a freely available public database intended as a resource for research on the immune response to SARS-CoV-2. The samples were drawn from the first 160 participants of the ongoing ImmuneRACE study and from over a thousand subjects provided by 6 global collaborators. The sample metadata nearly always contained a de-identified subject ID, COVID-19 status, age in years and sex. Where available, HLA class I and class II types were taken from metadata supplied by the sample provider and were not determined by assay-based typing. What the work shows at the level of the full study, not this receptor alone: Clinical and demographic metadata were provided uncurated, with the amount varying by source and participant.

This clone has only a few counts. The clone's antigen remains unknown. No base quality information exists; no much larger clone differs at one position. Another Seattle source contributed samples from volunteer blood donors who had recovered from COVID-19. The collaborating institutions used their own protocols to collect whole blood in K2EDTA tubes. For TCRbeta analysis, collaborators shipped samples as frozen whole blood, isolated PBMCs, or DNA extracted from either of those sample types. TCRbeta CDR3 regions were amplified from genomic DNA using the immunoSEQ Assay, a bias-controlled multiplex PCR. The original methods were these. Within the assay, amplification of reference gene primers was used to estimate how many nucleated cells each sample contained. To quantify the absolute abundance of each unique TCRbeta CDR3 rearrangement, sequence reads were collapsed and filtered. For each sample, productive Simpson clonality was calculated by taking the square root of Simpson's diversity index across productive rearrangements. TCRdb provides this immuneACCESS table in a form limited to in-frame rearrangements. Some clones are lacking; in checked studies, under half of them reflect an unresolved V gene, and why the rest are absent is not known. V and J calls plus clone size are reproduced from that table; the DNA served to infer D and trimming. Here the sample has more than 200,000 clones; around nine tenths occur a single time. Together, the top ten hold around 2% of the sample.

The sequence was collected from a woman in her thirties or forties who had recovered from COVID-19. Sequencing used peripheral blood.

The CDR3 protein sequence reads: CVLGTYYNEQFF. In nucleotides, the sequence is TGTGTCTTGGGGACATACTACAATGAGCAGTTCTTC. The receptor chain draws on TRBV30 and TRBJ2-1; the D segment could be TRBD1, given 6 matching bases. Looking up the germline V gene (reference sequence) yields CDR1 GTSNPN and CDR2 SVGIG. The CDR3 sequence holds 12 residues, the cysteine and phenylalanine included. Only the CDR3 portion is preserved as DNA: 36 bases, with reading frame beginning at the first base.